Below, 13 T cell receptor beta chains from the same sample are listed, as sequenced in a study of siplizumab effects on memory and regulatory T cells. Using immunoSEQ multiplex PCR, the repertoire was profiled, and TCRdb retains in-frame clones only, with some absent. The table includes 95,000 to 110,000 clones, about 93% detected once. The sample consisted of Tregs sorted from blood. The receptors were sampled from a human donor in good health.

V and J are TRBV5-1 and TRBJ2-1, with TRBD2 matching over 8 bases. Looked up from germline, CDR1 is SGHRS and CDR2 is YFSETQ. Unmatched junction bases numbered 9, after V lost 0 bases and J lost 10 bases. CDR3 length: 15 residues. The CDR3 reads CASSLEAGGRPEQFF. In DNA form, the CDR3 reads TGCGCCAGCAGCTTGGAGGCGGGGGGCCGTCCCGAGCAGTTCTTC.

The J gene is TRBJ1-6, the V gene TRBV7-9; D perhaps matches TRBD1 (5 bases). V lost 1 base, J lost 7 bases, and 11 bases lay in between. Germline CDR1 reads SEHNR; CDR2 reads FQNEAQ (reference sequence). The CDR3 contains 15 residues. The DNA of the CDR3 is TGTGCCAGCAGCTTAGTGCAGGGTGGAAATTCACCCCTCCACTTT. Its protein product is CASSLVQGGNSPLHF.

The chain joins TRBV5-6 to TRBJ2-5, with D perhaps TRBD2 (5 bases). The closer fit of TRBJ2-7 to the DNA end suggests the J call may be wrong. Germline V CDR1 and CDR2: SGHDT, YYEEEE. The CDR3 is 15 residues long. CDR3 protein: CASSPNFGIGSEQYF. The CDR3 nucleotides are TGTGCCAGCAGCCCAAATTTCGGGATCGGCTCCGAGCAGTACTTC.

The gene calls are TRBV27 and TRBJ2-3; D perhaps matches TRBD2 (6 bases). Per the germline V gene, CDR1 is MNHEY and CDR2 is SMNVEV (reference sequence). V was trimmed by 5 bases and J by 0 bases, leaving 12 bases between them. The CDR3 covers 15 residues. CDR3 nucleotides: TGTGCCAGCAGTAAACGAGGGACTAGCACAGATACGCAGTATTTT. The encoded protein is CASSKRGTSTDTQYF.

V usage is TRBV11-2 and J usage is TRBJ2-3, with a tentative D call TRBD2 (6 bases). V lost 3 bases to trimming and J lost 1 base, with 14 bases between them. This CDR3 has 16 amino acids. Germline CDR1 SGHAT, CDR2 FQNNGV. CDR3 bases: TGTGCCAGCAGCTTGGGGCTGGGCGGGGGCACAGATACGCAGTATTTT. Its protein product is CASSLGLGGGTDTQYF.

This clone was recorded only once. The chain joins TRBV4-1 to TRBJ1-5; D possibly corresponds to TRBD1 (6 bases). Trimming removed 1 base at V and 0 bases at J, with 13 bases between. From germline, CDR1 is MGHRA and CDR2 YSYEKL. The CDR3 sequence is 17 residues long. CDR3 sequence: CASSQGGAGYSNQPQHF. CDR3 nucleotide sequence: TGCGCCAGCAGCCAAGGGGGGGCCGGATATAGCAATCAGCCCCAGCATTTT.

This clone was recorded only once. The chain carries TRBV30 and TRBJ1-2, with 7 bases lining up with TRBD1. The germline gives CDR1 GTSNPN, CDR2 SVGIG (reference sequence). This CDR3 has 14 residues. Losses at the gene ends were 7 bases for V and 2 bases for J; bases not matched to a gene: 10. CDR3 bases: TGTGCCTCTCCGACGACGACAGGGAACTATGGCTACACCTTC. Amino acids: CASPTTTGNYGYTF.

The genes are TRBV11-3 and TRBJ2-1; 9 bases map to TRBD2. Trimming cost V 1 base and J 0 bases; bases outside gene matches: 7. Germline assignment: CDR1 SGHNT and CDR2 YENEEA. The length of the CDR3 is 18 residues. The DNA for the CDR3 is TGTGCCAGCAGCTTAGCTATCCTAGCGGGGAGCTCCTACAATGAGCAGTTCTTC. Encoded protein: CASSLAILAGSSYNEQFF.

The gene calls are TRBV7-9 and TRBJ1-3; D is perhaps TRBD1 (6 bases). Germline-derived CDR1 and CDR2 are SEHNR and FQNEAQ (reference sequence). V was pared by 5 bases and J by 2 bases, with 7 bases between. The CDR3 has 13 amino acids. CDR3 in DNA: TGTGCCAGCAGCCGACAGGCTGGAAACACCATATATTTT. It translates to CASSRQAGNTIYF.

The chain recombines TRBV7-2 with TRBJ2-5, with D possibly matching TRBD2 (7 bases). Deletions cut 1 base from V and 9 bases from J, with 15 bases between. The CDR3 is 14 residues long. Per the germline V gene, CDR1 is SGHTA and CDR2 is FQGNSA. CDR3 sequence (DNA): TGTGCCAGCAGCTTAGGGGGGGGGCGGACGTCCCAGTACTTC. This sequence encodes CASSLGGGRTSQYF.

This clone showed up just once. V is TRBV6-1 and J is TRBJ2-7; D is possibly TRBD2 (5 bases). The CDR3 spans 12 residues. Trimming cost V 6 bases and J 7 bases, with 13 bases left between them. Germline CDR1 is MNHNS and CDR2 is SASEGT. In DNA, the CDR3 is TGTGCCAGCAGGAGGGCGGACTTAGAGCAGTACTTC. This gives the protein CASRRADLEQYF.

This rearrangement joins TRBV19 to TRBJ2-5, with 8 bases that match TRBD1. The germline V gene encodes CDR1 LNHDA and CDR2 SQIVND (reference sequence). With V trimmed by 5 bases and J by 5 bases, 4 bases remained unmatched. The CDR3 loop spans 13 amino acids. CDR3 in amino acids: CASSPGGSETQYF. CDR3 DNA: TGTGCCAGTAGTCCAGGGGGCTCGGAGACCCAGTACTTC. The full variable domain, completed using reference TRBV19 and TRBJ2-5, is DGGITQSPKYLFRKEGQNVTLSCEQNLNHDAMYWYRQDPGQGLRLIYYSQIVNDFQKGDIAEGYSVSREKKESFPLTVTSAQKNPTAFYLCASSPGGSETQYFGPGTRLLVL.

The CDR3 here is CASSRRTSSNEQFF. In DNA form, the CDR3 reads TGTGCCAGCAGCCGAAGGACTAGTTCCAATGAGCAGTTCTTC. The rearrangement joins TRBV7-2 to TRBJ2-1; 7 bases are a match to TRBD2. Trimming at V came to 5 bases and at J to 6 bases, leaving 7 bases not matched to a gene. This CDR3 has 14 amino acids. Per the germline V gene, CDR1 is SGHTA and CDR2 is FQGNSA.